The 13 T cell receptor beta chains below all came from one sample that was sequenced in a study of T cell responses to AZD1222 COVID-19 vaccine. Using immunoSEQ multiplex PCR, the repertoire was profiled, and TCRdb retains in-frame clones only, with some absent. The data contain about 170,000 clones, over 75% of them singletons. The sequenced sample was peripheral blood, obtained on day 0 of AZD1222 vaccination. The receptors come from an adult in good health.

This clone has a single count. Other DNA sequences of this sample code for an identical CDR3. This chain links TRBV7-2 with TRBJ1-1; D is perhaps TRBD1 (5 bases). Germline V gives CDR1 SGHTA, CDR2 FQGNSA. V lost 1 base to trimming and J lost 1 base, with 7 bases between them. The CDR3 runs 14 residues. In DNA form, the CDR3 reads TGTGCCAGCAGCTTAGGCGGGGGGAACACTGAAGCTTTCTTT. Its translation: CASSLGGGNTEAFF.

This clone was picked up one time. The chain carries TRBV4-1 and TRBJ2-7, with D perhaps TRBD1 (6 bases). The V and J ends lost 3 bases and 1 base respectively, with 13 bases between them. The CDR3 is 15 amino acids. The germline V gene encodes CDR1 MGHRA and CDR2 YSYEKL. CDR3 sequence: CASSHRGGGSYEQYF. The DNA for the CDR3 is TGCGCCAGCAGCCACAGGGGTGGAGGATCCTACGAGCAGTACTTC.

Turning to this clone: One end of the junction does not line up with germline, which may come from a read error. This sequence joins TRBV15 and TRBJ1-4; D unresolved. CDR1 and CDR2 from the germline V gene are LNHNV and YYDKDF (reference sequence). This CDR3 is built from 13 residues. The CDR3 loop is CATSRRFNEKLFF. DNA of the CDR3: TGTGCCACAAGCAGGCGTTTTAATGAAAAACTGTTTTTT. Together with reference TRBV15 and TRBJ1-4, the CDR3 gives the full variable domain: DAMVIQNPRYQVTQFGKPVTLSCSQTLNHNVMYWYQQKSSQAPKLLFHYYDKDFNNEADTPDNFQSRRPNTSFCFLDIRSPGLGDTAMYLCATSRRFNEKLFFGSGTQLSVL.

The chain couples TRBV6-5 to TRBJ1-5; no clear D gene. Germline CDR1 is MNHEY and CDR2 is SVGAGI. V lost 7 bases, J lost 0 bases, and 4 bases lay in between. CDR3 length: 12 amino acids. The CDR3 region is CASTGSNQPQHF. For the CDR3, the DNA is TGTGCCAGCACCGGTAGCAATCAGCCCCAGCATTTT.

The chain couples TRBV9 to TRBJ2-3; 13 nucleotides line up with TRBD2. Trimming removed 4 bases from V and 1 base from J; junction bases left unmatched: 6. CDR3 size: 17 residues. Germline values: CDR1 SGDLS, CDR2 YYNGEE. CDR3 bases: TGTGCCAGCAGCACTAGCGGGGGGGTTGGTGGCACAGATACGCAGTATTTT. It specifies CASSTSGGVGGTDTQYF.

The chain joins TRBV11-2 to TRBJ1-5, with D maybe TRBD1 (5 bases). V gave up 5 bases and J gave up 7 bases, with 9 bases separating them. In germline, CDR1 is SGHAT, CDR2 FQNNGV. CDR3 length: 12 amino acids. The DNA of the CDR3 is TGTGCCAGCAGCACGCGGGGGCAGCCCCAGCATTTT. It translates to CASSTRGQPQHF.

Regarding this clone: Other nucleotide sequences in the sample specify the same CDR3. This chain uses TRBV9 with TRBJ2-6; TRBD1 is a possible D gene (5 bases). Germline assignment: CDR1 SGDLS and CDR2 YYNGEE. V dropped 3 bases and J dropped 0 bases, with 7 bases sitting between them. The length of the CDR3 is 15 residues. The CDR3 nucleotides are TGTGCCAGCAGCGCCCAGGGCTCTGGGGCCAACGTCCTGACTTTC. It is translated as CASSAQGSGANVLTF.

The chain is built from TRBV7-9 and TRBJ2-3; tentatively, D is TRBD1 or TRBD2 (5 bases each). The germline V gene has CDR1 SEHNR and CDR2 FQNEAQ (reference sequence). V was trimmed by 6 bases and J by 2 bases, leaving 18 bases between them. This CDR3 is 16 amino acids long. CDR3 nucleotide sequence: TGTGCCAGCAGTTCCTCCGGGACGGGTTACACAGATACGCAGTATTTT. Translation gives CASSSSGTGYTDTQYF.

V and J are TRBV11-2 and TRBJ2-1, with 9 bases identical to TRBD2. J lost 0 bases, V lost 4 bases, and 7 bases had no gene match. Per germline, CDR1 SGHAT and CDR2 FQNNGV. The CDR3 contains 17 residues. The CDR3 region is CASSSNPAGGSYNEQFF. The CDR3 nucleotides read TGTGCCAGCAGCTCGAACCCAGCGGGGGGCTCCTACAATGAGCAGTTCTTC.

V usage is TRBV6-4 and J usage is TRBJ2-1; 9 bases map to TRBD2. Germline V lookup: CDR1 MRHNA, CDR2 SNTAGT. V lost 4 bases, J lost 2 bases, and 9 bases stayed unmatched. This CDR3 is built from 17 residues. The CDR3 DNA reads TGTGCCAGCAGTGGCTCTCGGCGCGGGGGGGCCTACAATGAGCAGTTCTTC. As protein: CASSGSRRGGAYNEQFF.

V usage is TRBV6-5 and J usage is TRBJ2-7, with D possibly TRBD1 on 5 matching bases. The CDR3 has 14 amino acids. Trimming pared 0 bases from V and 2 bases from J, leaving 8 bases between. Germline V gene lookup returns CDR1 MNHEY and CDR2 SVGAGI. CDR3 residues: CASSYSPGTYEQYV. CDR3 DNA: TGTGCCAGCAGTTACTCTCCAGGGACCTACGAGCAGTACGTC.

The rearrangement joins TRBV19 to TRBJ1-5, with 7 bases lining up with TRBD1. Germline V CDR1 and CDR2: LNHDA, SQIVND (reference sequence). V was clipped by 1 base and J by 1 base; unmatched bases: 1. The CDR3 extends over 15 amino acids. CDR3 residues: CASSIVRGSNQPQHF. The CDR3 coding sequence is TGTGCCAGTAGTATAGTCAGGGGGAGCAATCAGCCCCAGCATTTT.

This chain links TRBV9 with TRBJ2-3; D is unclear. The CDR3 is 12 residues long. Looked up from germline, CDR1 is SGDLS and CDR2 is YYNGEE. Deletions cut 4 bases from V and 6 bases from J, with 9 bases between. CDR3 nucleotide sequence: TGTGCCAGCAGCACCGGTGCCGATACGCAGTATTTT. This gives the protein CASSTGADTQYF. Using reference TRBV9 and TRBJ2-3 for the parts outside the CDR3, the full variable domain is DSGVTQTPKHLITATGQRVTLRCSPRSGDLSVYWYQQSLDQGLQFLIQYYNGEERAKGNILERFSAQQFPDLHSELNLSSLELGDSALYFCASSTGADTQYFGPGTRLTVL.